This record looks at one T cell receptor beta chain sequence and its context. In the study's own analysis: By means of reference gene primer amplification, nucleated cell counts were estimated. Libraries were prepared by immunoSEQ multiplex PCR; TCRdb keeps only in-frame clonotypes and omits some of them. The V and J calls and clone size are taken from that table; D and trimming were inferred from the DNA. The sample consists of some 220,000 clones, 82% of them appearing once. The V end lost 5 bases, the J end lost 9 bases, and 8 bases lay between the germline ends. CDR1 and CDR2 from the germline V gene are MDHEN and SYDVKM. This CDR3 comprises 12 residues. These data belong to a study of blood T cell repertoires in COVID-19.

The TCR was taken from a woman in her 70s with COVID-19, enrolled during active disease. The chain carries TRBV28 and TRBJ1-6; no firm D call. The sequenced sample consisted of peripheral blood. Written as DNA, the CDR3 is TGTGCCAGCAGTCTTCCGAGTTCACCCCTCCACTTT. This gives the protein CASSLPSSPLHF.